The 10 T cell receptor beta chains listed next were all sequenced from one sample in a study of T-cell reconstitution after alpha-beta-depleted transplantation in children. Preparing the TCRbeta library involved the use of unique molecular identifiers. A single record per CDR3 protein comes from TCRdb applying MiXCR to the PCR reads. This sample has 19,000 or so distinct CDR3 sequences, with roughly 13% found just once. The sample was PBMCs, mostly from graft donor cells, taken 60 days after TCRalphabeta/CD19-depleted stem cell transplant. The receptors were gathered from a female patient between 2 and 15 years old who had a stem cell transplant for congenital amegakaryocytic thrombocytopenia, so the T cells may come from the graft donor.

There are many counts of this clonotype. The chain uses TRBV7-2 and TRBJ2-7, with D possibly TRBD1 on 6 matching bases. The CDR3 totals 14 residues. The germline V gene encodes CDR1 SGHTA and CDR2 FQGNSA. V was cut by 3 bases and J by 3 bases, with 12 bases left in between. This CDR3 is CASSFPTGDYEQYF. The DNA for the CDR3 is TGTGCCAGCAGCTTTCCGACAGGCGACTACGAGCAGTACTTC.

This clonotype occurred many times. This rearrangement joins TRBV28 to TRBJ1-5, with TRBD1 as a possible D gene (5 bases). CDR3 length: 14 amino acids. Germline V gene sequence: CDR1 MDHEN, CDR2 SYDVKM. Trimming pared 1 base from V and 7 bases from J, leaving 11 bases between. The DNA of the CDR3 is TGTGCCAGCAGTTTATTCGGGGGGTACCAGCCCCAGCATTTT. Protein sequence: CASSLFGGYQPQHF.

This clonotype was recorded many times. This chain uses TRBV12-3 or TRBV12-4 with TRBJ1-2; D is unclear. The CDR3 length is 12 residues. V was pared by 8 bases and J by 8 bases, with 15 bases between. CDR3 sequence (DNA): TGTGCCAGCTCCCTCGGAGTTTACGGCTACACCTTC. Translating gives CASSLGVYGYTF.

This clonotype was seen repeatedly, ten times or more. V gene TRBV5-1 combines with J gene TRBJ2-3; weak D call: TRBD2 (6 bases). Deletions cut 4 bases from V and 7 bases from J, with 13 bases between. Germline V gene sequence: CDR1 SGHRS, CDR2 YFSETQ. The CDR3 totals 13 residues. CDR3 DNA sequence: TGCGCCAGCAGCCTTGAGACTAGAAATACGCAGTATTTT. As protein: CASSLETRNTQYF.

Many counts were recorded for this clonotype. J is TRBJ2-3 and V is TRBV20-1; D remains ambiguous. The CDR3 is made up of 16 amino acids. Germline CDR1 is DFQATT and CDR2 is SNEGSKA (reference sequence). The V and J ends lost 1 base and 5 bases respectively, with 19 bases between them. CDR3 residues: CSARVERPEYQDTQYF. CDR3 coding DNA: TGCAGTGCTAGAGTCGAGCGCCCTGAGTACCAAGATACGCAGTATTTT.

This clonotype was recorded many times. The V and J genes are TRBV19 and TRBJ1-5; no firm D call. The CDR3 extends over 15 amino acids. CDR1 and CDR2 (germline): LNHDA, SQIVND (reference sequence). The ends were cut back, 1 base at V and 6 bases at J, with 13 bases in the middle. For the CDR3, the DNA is TGTGCCAGTAGTATAGTTGGGGTTGGCGGTCAGCCCCAGCATTTT. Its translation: CASSIVGVGGQPQHF. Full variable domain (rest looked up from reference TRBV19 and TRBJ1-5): DGGITQSPKYLFRKEGQNVTLSCEQNLNHDAMYWYRQDPGQGLRLIYYSQIVNDFQKGDIAEGYSVSREKKESFPLTVTSAQKNPTAFYLCASSIVGVGGQPQHFGDGTRLSIL.

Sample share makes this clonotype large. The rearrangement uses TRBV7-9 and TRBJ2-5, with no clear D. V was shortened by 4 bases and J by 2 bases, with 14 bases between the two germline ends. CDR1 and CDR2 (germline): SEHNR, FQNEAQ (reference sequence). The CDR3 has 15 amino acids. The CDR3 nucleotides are TGTGCCAGCAGCTCCCCCCGCAGCCAGCAAGAGACCCAGTACTTC. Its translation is CASSSPRSQQETQYF. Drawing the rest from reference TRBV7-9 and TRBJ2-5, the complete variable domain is DTGVSQNPRHKITKRGQNVTFRCDPISEHNRLYWYRQTLGQGPEFLTYFQNEAQLEKSRLLSDRFSAERPKGSFSTLEIQRTEQGDSAMYLCASSSPRSQQETQYFGPGTRLLVL.

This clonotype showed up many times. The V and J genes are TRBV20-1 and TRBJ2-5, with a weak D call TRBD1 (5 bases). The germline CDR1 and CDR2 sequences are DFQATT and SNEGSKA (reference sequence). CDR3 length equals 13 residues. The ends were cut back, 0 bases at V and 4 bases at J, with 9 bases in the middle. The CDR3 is CSARDGAAETQYF. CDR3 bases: TGCAGTGCTAGAGATGGGGCAGCAGAGACCCAGTACTTC.

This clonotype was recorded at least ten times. CDR3 nucleotide sequence: TGTGCCAGCAGTTTACTAACCGGGGAGCTGTTTTTT. The encoded protein is CASSLLTGELFF. The chain uses TRBV28 and TRBJ2-2; no clear D. Germline lookup yields CDR1 MDHEN and CDR2 SYDVKM. Between the trimmed V and J ends, which lost 2 bases and 5 bases, there was a span of 3 bases. The CDR3 loop spans 12 amino acids. Filled out from reference TRBV28 and TRBJ2-2, the complete variable domain reads DVKVTQSSRYLVKRTGEKVFLECVQDMDHENMFWYRQDPGLGLRLIYFSYDVKMKEKGDIPEGYSVSREKKERFSLILESASTNQTSMYLCASSLLTGELFFGEGSRLTVL.

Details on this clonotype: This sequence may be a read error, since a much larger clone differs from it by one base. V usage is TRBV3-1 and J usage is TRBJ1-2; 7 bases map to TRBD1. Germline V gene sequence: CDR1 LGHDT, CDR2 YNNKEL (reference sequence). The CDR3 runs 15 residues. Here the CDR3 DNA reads TGTGCCACCAGCCAATCCAGGGACAGCGGCTATGGCTACACCTTC. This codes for CATSQSRDSGYGYTF. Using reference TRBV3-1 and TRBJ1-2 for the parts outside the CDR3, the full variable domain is DTAVSQTPKYLVTQMGNDKSIKCEQNLGHDTMYWYKQDSKKFLKIMFSYNNKELIINETVPNRFSPKSPDKAHLNLHINSLELGDSAVYFCATSQSRDSGYGYTFGSGTRLTVV.